The rows below give T cell receptor beta chains drawn from one sample of a study of identifying expanded T cells in peripheral blood. Using immunoSEQ multiplex PCR, the repertoire was profiled, and TCRdb retains in-frame clones only, with some absent. The sample holds roughly 78,000 clones, 75% to 90% seen once. Source material: blood. Source of these receptors: a person between 18 and 75 years old in good health. Each CDR3 is given with its conserved first and last residue. The D gene is left open where the match is weak. A row's size may be missing; if present it is once, few, many or a size class.

- | TRBJ1-3 | - | TRBV5-6 | CASSLEENSGNTIYF | TGTGCCAGCAGCTTGGAAGAAAACTCTGGAAACACCATATATTTT
- | TRBJ1-2 | - | TRBV2 | CASREGHGYTF | TGTGCCAGCAGGGAAGGACATGGCTACACCTTC
- | TRBJ2-5 | TRBD2 | TRBV6-1 | CASSEPSGGGETQYF | TGTGCCAGCAGTGAGCCAAGCGGGGGCGGCGAGACCCAGTACTTC
- | TRBJ2-7 | - | TRBV7-2 | CASSLGLDWEQYF | TGTGCCAGCAGCTTAGGACTAGATTGGGAGCAGTACTTC
- | TRBJ2-3 | TRBD2 | TRBV5-1 | CASSPLKTSGSTDTQYF | TGCGCCAGCAGCCCACTGAAGACTAGCGGGAGCACAGATACGCAGTATTTT
- | TRBJ2-5 | - | TRBV19 | CASSTIAAEETQYF | TGTGCCAGTAGTACTATTGCGGCAGAAGAGACCCAGTACTTC
- | TRBJ2-7 | TRBD1 | TRBV5-6 | CASSSHRQGQYF | TGTGCCAGCAGCTCGCATCGACAGGGGCAGTACTTC
- | TRBJ2-7 | TRBD2 | TRBV5-1 | CASSLDAGAGYEQYF | TGCGCCAGCAGCTTGGATGCGGGAGCAGGCTACGAGCAGTACTTC
- | TRBJ2-1 | - | TRBV6-1 | CASALGGRAYNEQFF | TGTGCCAGCGCCCTCGGCGGCCGCGCCTACAATGAGCAGTTCTTC
- | TRBJ2-7 | TRBD2 | TRBV6-5 | CASSSHTSGSGEQYF | TGTGCCAGCAGTTCCCATACTAGCGGGAGTGGCGAGCAGTACTTC
- | TRBJ2-1 | - | TRBV27 | CASSFVGSSYNEQFF | TGTGCCAGCAGTTTCGTGGGAAGCTCCTACAATGAGCAGTTCTTC
- | TRBJ1-4 | TRBD1 | TRBV2 | CASSGLTGGNEKLFF | TGTGCCAGCAGCGGATTGACAGGGGGCAATGAAAAACTGTTTTTT
- | TRBJ1-6 | - | TRBV10-3 | CAPASVGRNSPLHF | TGTGCCCCAGCTTCCGTGGGTCGTAATTCACCCCTCCACTTT
- | TRBJ2-5 | TRBD1 | TRBV2 | CASSVPTGGQETQYF | TGTGCCAGCAGTGTCCCGACAGGGGGCCAAGAGACCCAGTACTTC
- | TRBJ2-1 | - | TRBV19 | CASTHGGGQVDNEQFF | TGTGCCAGTACTCACGGGGGGGGACAGGTCGACAATGAGCAGTTCTTC
- | TRBJ2-7 | TRBD2 | TRBV6-5 | CASSYSSLAENYEQYF | TGTGCCAGCAGTTACTCGAGTCTAGCGGAGAATTACGAGCAGTACTTC
- | TRBJ2-7 | TRBD2 | TRBV30 | CAWSGGNGYEQYF | TGTGCCTGGAGCGGGGGGAATGGCTACGAGCAGTACTTC
- | TRBJ2-1 | - | TRBV7-2 | CASSLLAGTYNEQFF | TGTGCCAGCAGCTTATTGGCCGGGACCTACAATGAGCAGTTCTTC
- | TRBJ2-3 | TRBD1 | TRBV4-1 | CASSLFWDSRRDTQYF | TGCGCCAGCAGCCTTTTTTGGGACAGTCGGAGAGATACGCAGTATTTT
- | TRBJ2-7 | - | TRBV29-1 | CSVAPEAYEQYF | TGCAGCGTTGCCCCCGAGGCCTACGAGCAGTACTTC
- | TRBJ1-5 | - | TRBV21-1 | CASSDRLRVAQPQHF | TGTGCCAGCAGCGACCGACTCAGGGTGGCACAGCCCCAGCATTTT
- | TRBJ2-5 | TRBD1 | TRBV19 | CASNPGQGPETQYF | TGTGCCAGTAATCCGGGACAGGGTCCGGAGACCCAGTACTTC
- | TRBJ2-7 | - | TRBV9 | CASSVDAASYEQYF | TGTGCCAGCAGCGTAGATGCAGCCTCCTACGAGCAGTACTTC
- | TRBJ2-3 | - | TRBV5-4 | CASGGGLDTQYF | TGTGCCAGCGGGGGGGGCCTAGATACGCAGTATTTT
- | TRBJ2-3 | - | TRBV19 | CASSINRRLTDTQYF | TGTGCCAGTAGTATAAACAGGAGACTCACAGATACGCAGTATTTT
- | TRBJ1-1 | - | TRBV6-5 | CASSYSGTRAFF | TGTGCCAGCAGTTATTCCGGGACTAGGGCTTTCTTT
once | TRBJ1-1 | TRBD1 | TRBV5-1 | CASSLDRGNTEAFF | TGCGCCAGCAGCTTGGACAGGGGGAACACTGAAGCTTTCTTT
- | TRBJ2-1 | - | TRBV23-1 | CASSHSFTTGEGYNEQFF | TGCGCCAGCAGTCACTCCTTCACCACCGGGGAAGGTTACAATGAGCAGTTCTTC
- | TRBJ2-3 | - | TRBV9 | CASSANGIYTDTQYF | TGTGCCAGCAGCGCCAACGGTATCTACACAGATACGCAGTATTTT
- | TRBJ2-5 | - | TRBV5-4 | CASSLGSGGETQYF | TGTGCCAGCAGCTTGGGTTCCGGGGGAGAGACCCAGTACTTC
- | TRBJ1-2 | - | TRBV28 | CASRLGQANYGYTF | TGTGCCAGCCGCCTGGGTCAAGCTAACTATGGCTACACCTTC
- | TRBJ2-5 | - | TRBV5-6 | CASSLFGGTQYF | TGTGCCAGCAGCTTGTTCGGTGGGACCCAGTACTTC
- | TRBJ2-7 | TRBD2 | TRBV19 | CASSWVAGSYEQYF | TGTGCCAGTAGTTGGGTAGCGGGGTCCTACGAGCAGTACTTC
- | TRBJ1-3 | - | TRBV28 | CASNTGAGNTIYF | TGTGCCAGCAATACAGGTGCCGGGAACACCATATATTTT
- | TRBJ1-1 | - | TRBV25-1 | CASSEYRETEAFF | TGTGCCAGCAGTGAATACAGGGAAACTGAAGCTTTCTTT
- | TRBJ1-3 | TRBD1 | TRBV19 | CASKTGGGNTIYF | TGTGCCAGTAAGACAGGGGGAGGAAACACCATATATTTT
- | TRBJ2-3 | - | TRBV6-6 | CASSYLRSGSTDTQYF | TGTGCCAGCAGTTATTTGAGAAGCGGGTCCACAGATACGCAGTATTTT
- | TRBJ1-2 | - | TRBV25-1 | CASSDPRGDVYGYTF | TGTGCCAGCAGTGACCCCCGTGGGGATGTCTATGGCTACACCTTC
- | TRBJ2-2 | TRBD2 | TRBV28 | CASSLRRDSGGNTGELFF | TGTGCCAGCAGTTTAAGAAGGGACTCGGGGGGAAACACCGGGGAGCTGTTTTTT
- | TRBJ2-3 | TRBD1 | TRBV7-9 | CASSFGQGQYF | TGTGCCAGCAGCTTCGGACAGGGCCAGTATTTT
- | TRBJ2-7 | TRBD1 | TRBV9 | CASSAGTGGDYHEQYF | TGTGCCAGCAGCGCCGGGACAGGGGGCGATTACCACGAGCAGTACTTC